These T cell receptor beta chains were read from a single sample in a study of CD8+CD57+ T cells in acquired aplastic anemia. One entry per CDR3 protein results from TCRdb running MiXCR on the reads. The table includes 150,000 to 170,000 distinct CDR3 sequences, 40% to 65% detected once. The specimen was sorted CD4+, CD8+, or CD8+CD57+ T cells (not recorded which) from PBMCs. The receptors shown here come from a human donor with aplastic anemia. Both conserved end residues are part of each CDR3. A D gene is named only where the DNA matches it firmly. Some rows mark clone size as missing; the rest say once, few, many or name a class of expanded clone.

clone size: many
D gene: -
J gene: TRBJ2-1
V gene: TRBV7-3
CDR3 DNA: TGTGCCAGCAGCCCCGGCGGAGGGCCTTACTACAATGAGCAGTTCTTC
CDR3 protein: CASSPGGGPYYNEQFF

clone size: once
D gene: -
J gene: TRBJ2-7
V gene: TRBV2
CDR3 DNA: TGTGCCACCCCGTCCCCCGGGCAGGCCAACTACGAGCAGTACTTC
CDR3 protein: CATPSPGQANYEQYF

clone size: many
D gene: -
J gene: TRBJ2-1
V gene: TRBV12-3/TRBV12-4
CDR3 DNA: TGTGCCAGCAGTCCACAGGGTGTTGAGCAGTTCTTC
CDR3 protein: CASSPQGVEQFF

clone size: -
D gene: -
J gene: TRBJ1-1
V gene: TRBV24-1
CDR3 DNA: TGTGCCACCAGTGGGGGGCCGGGACAAAAAGCTTTCTTT
CDR3 protein: CATSGGPGQKAFF

clone size: -
D gene: -
J gene: TRBJ1-5
V gene: TRBV4-1
CDR3 DNA: TGCGCCAGCAGCCAAGTCCAGGGCAATCAGCCCCAGCATTTT
CDR3 protein: CASSQVQGNQPQHF

clone size: -
D gene: TRBD2
J gene: TRBJ2-3
V gene: TRBV12-3/TRBV12-4
CDR3 DNA: TGTGCCAGCATGGGGCTAGCGGGGGCAGATACGCAGTATTTT
CDR3 protein: CASMGLAGADTQYF

clone size: -
D gene: -
J gene: TRBJ2-7
V gene: TRBV29-1
CDR3 DNA: TGCAGCGTTGAAACAGGGCCTTACGAGCAGTACTTC
CDR3 protein: CSVETGPYEQYF

clone size: many
D gene: -
J gene: TRBJ1-2
V gene: TRBV19
CDR3 DNA: TGTGCCAGTAGTTGGAGGAACCAGGGCTACACCTTC
CDR3 protein: CASSWRNQGYTF

clone size: -
D gene: TRBD2
J gene: TRBJ2-5
V gene: TRBV7-9
CDR3 DNA: TGTGCCAGCAGCTCCGTAGCGGGGGGGCAGAGAGAGACCCAGTACTTC
CDR3 protein: CASSSVAGGQRETQYF

clone size: once
D gene: -
J gene: TRBJ2-3
V gene: TRBV28
CDR3 DNA: TGTGCCAGCAGCCATAGCGGCGTATACGAAGGCGATACGCAGTATTTT
CDR3 protein: CASSHSGVYEGDTQYF

clone size: many
D gene: -
J gene: TRBJ2-3
V gene: TRBV6-6
CDR3 DNA: TGTGCCAGCAGCTATATGGGCCACGATACGCAGTATTTT
CDR3 protein: CASSYMGHDTQYF

clone size: -
D gene: TRBD1
J gene: TRBJ1-5
V gene: TRBV7-6
CDR3 DNA: TGTGCCAGCAGCCCGGACAGGGACCAGCCCCAGCATTTT
CDR3 protein: CASSPDRDQPQHF

clone size: many
D gene: TRBD1
J gene: TRBJ2-5
V gene: TRBV24-1
CDR3 DNA: TGTGCCACCAGTGACTTCCCCCCTCGGACAGGGCAAGAGACCCAGTACTTC
CDR3 protein: CATSDFPPRTGQETQYF

clone size: many
D gene: -
J gene: TRBJ1-2
V gene: TRBV7-8
CDR3 DNA: TGTGCCAGCAGCTTAAGGGGGGACCCGAACTATGGCTACACCTTC
CDR3 protein: CASSLRGDPNYGYTF

clone size: -
D gene: -
J gene: TRBJ2-7
V gene: TRBV20-1
CDR3 DNA: TGCAGTGCTAGTCGGGGCACTAGCTCCTACGAGCAGTACTTC
CDR3 protein: CSASRGTSSYEQYF

clone size: -
D gene: -
J gene: TRBJ2-7
V gene: TRBV5-6
CDR3 DNA: TGTGCCAGCAGCTTGGTAACAGTCTACGAGCAGTACTTC
CDR3 protein: CASSLVTVYEQYF

clone size: -
D gene: -
J gene: TRBJ2-3
V gene: TRBV24-1
CDR3 DNA: TGTGCCACCAGTACCGGAAATACGCAGTATTTT
CDR3 protein: CATSTGNTQYF

clone size: -
D gene: TRBD2
J gene: TRBJ2-7
V gene: TRBV19
CDR3 DNA: TGTGCCAGTAGTCCCTTTTCGACTAGCGGGAGCTACGAGCAGTACTTC
CDR3 protein: CASSPFSTSGSYEQYF

clone size: once
D gene: -
J gene: TRBJ2-7
V gene: TRBV7-9
CDR3 DNA: TGTGCCAGCAGCTTAATCGCGGACTACGAGCAGTACTTC
CDR3 protein: CASSLIADYEQYF

clone size: -
D gene: TRBD1
J gene: TRBJ1-6
V gene: TRBV2
CDR3 DNA: TGTGCCACCAGAGCGGGGACAGGAAGAAATTCACCCCTCCACTTT
CDR3 protein: CATRAGTGRNSPLHF

clone size: -
D gene: TRBD1
J gene: TRBJ2-3
V gene: TRBV29-1
CDR3 DNA: TGCAGCGTTGAACGCCAGGGGGATTTGGGAGATACGCAGTATTTT
CDR3 protein: CSVERQGDLGDTQYF

clone size: -
D gene: TRBD1
J gene: TRBJ1-1
V gene: TRBV29-1
CDR3 DNA: TGCAGCGTTGCGAGACAGGGGGCCTGGGTAGCTTTCTTT
CDR3 protein: CSVARQGAWVAFF

clone size: few
D gene: -
J gene: TRBJ1-6
V gene: TRBV7-2
CDR3 DNA: TGTGCCAGCAGCTTAGGGGTCTATAATTCACCCCTCCACTTT
CDR3 protein: CASSLGVYNSPLHF

clone size: few
D gene: -
J gene: TRBJ2-3
V gene: TRBV7-9
CDR3 DNA: TGTGCCACTTCCAGGTACGCAGATACGCAGTATTTT
CDR3 protein: CATSRYADTQYF

clone size: -
D gene: -
J gene: TRBJ2-3
V gene: TRBV11-2
CDR3 DNA: TGTGCCAGCAGCTTACGCCCGGGGGGCGCAGATACGCAGTATTTT
CDR3 protein: CASSLRPGGADTQYF

clone size: -
D gene: TRBD1
J gene: TRBJ1-6
V gene: TRBV9
CDR3 DNA: TGTGCCAGCAGCGTAGCAGGGGGCAATTCACCCCTCCACTTT
CDR3 protein: CASSVAGGNSPLHF

clone size: many
D gene: -
J gene: TRBJ1-1
V gene: TRBV6-2/TRBV6-3
CDR3 DNA: TGTGCCAGCAGTCGGACAGAGAACACTGAAGCTTTCTTT
CDR3 protein: CASSRTENTEAFF

clone size: few
D gene: -
J gene: TRBJ2-1
V gene: TRBV5-1
CDR3 DNA: TGCGCCAGCAGACCCGCGGGTGAGCAGTTCTTC
CDR3 protein: CASRPAGEQFF

clone size: -
D gene: TRBD2
J gene: TRBJ2-1
V gene: TRBV29-1
CDR3 DNA: TGCAGTACTAGCGGCTCCTACAATGAGCAGTTCTTC
CDR3 protein: CSTSGSYNEQFF

clone size: once
D gene: -
J gene: TRBJ2-7
V gene: TRBV12-3/TRBV12-4
CDR3 DNA: TGTGCCAGCAGTTTCTACTCCTACGAGCAGTACTTC
CDR3 protein: CASSFYSYEQYF

clone size: -
D gene: TRBD2
J gene: TRBJ2-7
V gene: TRBV10-3
CDR3 DNA: TGTGCCATCAGTTACGGGACTAAAAACTCCTACGAGCAGTACTTC
CDR3 protein: CAISYGTKNSYEQYF

clone size: -
D gene: TRBD1
J gene: TRBJ2-5
V gene: TRBV19
CDR3 DNA: TGTGCCAGTAGTAACCCGACAGGGAACCAAGAGACCCAGTACTTC
CDR3 protein: CASSNPTGNQETQYF

clone size: -
D gene: -
J gene: TRBJ1-5
V gene: TRBV2
CDR3 DNA: TGTGCCAGCACCCAAAACGGACAGAGCAATCAGCCCCAGCATTTT
CDR3 protein: CASTQNGQSNQPQHF

clone size: -
D gene: -
J gene: TRBJ2-7
V gene: TRBV20-1
CDR3 DNA: TGCAGTGCTAGTGATTTAGGGGCTGGGGCCTACGAGCAGTACTTC
CDR3 protein: CSASDLGAGAYEQYF

clone size: many
D gene: -
J gene: TRBJ2-5
V gene: TRBV19
CDR3 DNA: TGTGCCAGTAGCTCCAGGGGCGGGGAGACCCAGTACTTC
CDR3 protein: CASSSRGGETQYF

clone size: many
D gene: TRBD1
J gene: TRBJ2-5
V gene: TRBV11-1
CDR3 DNA: TGTGCCAGCAGCCACCCCATCCCGGACAGGGGGCAAGAGACCCAGTACTTC
CDR3 protein: CASSHPIPDRGQETQYF

clone size: many
D gene: -
J gene: TRBJ2-1
V gene: TRBV3-1
CDR3 DNA: TGTGCCAGCAGCCAAGGACAGTACAATGAGCAGTTCTTC
CDR3 protein: CASSQGQYNEQFF

clone size: -
D gene: TRBD1
J gene: TRBJ1-1
V gene: TRBV6-9
CDR3 DNA: TGTGCCAGCAGTTATCGACAGGGGAGGGGCACTGAAGCTTTCTTT
CDR3 protein: CASSYRQGRGTEAFF

clone size: many
D gene: TRBD2
J gene: TRBJ2-7
V gene: TRBV10-1
CDR3 DNA: TGCGCCAGCAGTGGGGAGCGGGGGGACTCCTACGAGCAGTACTTC
CDR3 protein: CASSGERGDSYEQYF

clone size: -
D gene: TRBD1
J gene: TRBJ1-2
V gene: TRBV19
CDR3 DNA: TGTGCAGTCGACAGGGTTAGGTATGGCTACACCTTC
CDR3 protein: CAVDRVRYGYTF

clone size: medium-sized
D gene: -
J gene: TRBJ1-1
V gene: TRBV24-1
CDR3 DNA: TGTGCCACCAGTGATAGGTCGAGGGGGTTCACTGAAGCTTTCTTT
CDR3 protein: CATSDRSRGFTEAFF

clone size: -
D gene: -
J gene: TRBJ2-5
V gene: TRBV29-1
CDR3 DNA: TGCAGCGTTGAAGATTTCCGCGGGTTCCGGGAGACCCAGTACTTC
CDR3 protein: CSVEDFRGFRETQYF

clone size: -
D gene: -
J gene: TRBJ1-2
V gene: TRBV27
CDR3 DNA: TGTGCCAGCAGTTGGACCCCCGGAGAGGGTAGCGGCTACACCTTC
CDR3 protein: CASSWTPGEGSGYTF

clone size: -
D gene: TRBD1
J gene: TRBJ1-1
V gene: TRBV10-3
CDR3 DNA: TGTGCCATCAGTGATAGGGACAGTGAAGCTTTCTTT
CDR3 protein: CAISDRDSEAFF

clone size: few
D gene: TRBD2
J gene: TRBJ2-7
V gene: TRBV11-2
CDR3 DNA: TGTGCCAGCAGCTTAGTAGCTAGGCTAGCGGGCCCCTACGAGCAGTACTTC
CDR3 protein: CASSLVARLAGPYEQYF

clone size: -
D gene: TRBD1
J gene: TRBJ1-6
V gene: TRBV6-2/TRBV6-3
CDR3 DNA: TGTGCCAGCCTGGGACAGGCGTTCTCCTATAATTCACCCCTCCACTTT
CDR3 protein: CASLGQAFSYNSPLHF

clone size: many
D gene: -
J gene: TRBJ2-1
V gene: TRBV9
CDR3 DNA: TGTGCCAGCAGCCCCTTCACAGGGGGGGGCAATGAGCAGTTCTTC
CDR3 protein: CASSPFTGGGNEQFF

clone size: -
D gene: -
J gene: TRBJ1-1
V gene: TRBV29-1
CDR3 DNA: TGCAGCGTCCCGGGAGCTTTCTTT
CDR3 protein: CSVPGAFF